This T cell receptor beta chain was captured by sequencing in a study of tumor-infiltrating lymphocytes in oesophageal squamous cell carcinoma. The V gene end was trimmed by 5 bases and the J gene end by 9 bases; junction bases not matched to a gene: 6. The CDR3 spans 15 residues. Germline-derived CDR1 and CDR2 are SEHNR and FQNEAQ (reference sequence). One entry per CDR3 protein, called by TCRdb with MiXCR from the PCR reads. Of around 13,000 distinct CDR3 sequences in the sample, 50% to 65% were seen once. This receptor was taken from a female donor with esophageal squamous cell carcinoma. J is TRBJ2-1 and V is TRBV7-9, with 14 bases aligning to TRBD2. Sequenced: esophageal tumor tissue. In nucleotides, the CDR3 is TGTGCCAGCAGCCCTTGGACTAGCGGGAGGATTGAGCAGTTCTTC. Its translation: CASSPWTSGRIEQFF.